The clone carrying this TCR beta chain appeared many times. Its antigen is not known. This sample is drawn from a study of T cells after posttransplantation cyclophosphamide. Study-level findings and limits: Blood and skin or GI T cell repertoires showed limited TRB overlap.

Profiling relied on immunoSEQ multiplex PCR, and the TCRdb table lists in-frame clones only, not all of them. The sample contains over 20,000 clones, none of them singletons. Germline lookup yields CDR1 MGHRA and CDR2 YSYEKL. The CDR3 runs to 14 residues. V lost 8 bases and J lost 8; bases outside the gene matches: 9. V gene TRBV4-1 combines with J gene TRBJ1-4, with TRBD1 identical over 9 bases. Sequenced input: PBMCs. The TCR originated in a man aged 45-65 years in good health, CMV-negative, and a related stem cell transplant donor. The CDR3 reads CASAEDRGREKLFF. For the CDR3, the DNA is TGCGCCAGCGCCGAAGACAGGGGGAGAGAAAAACTGTTTTTT.